The present entry profiles one TCR beta chain with its context. No antigen is known for it. This sample was taken from a study of CD8 T cells in Susac syndrome. Study-wide results and limits: It was acknowledged in the study that the number of individuals who were included in its TCR sequencing and HLA analysis was relatively small.

FACS was used to enrich TEMRA cells, whereas the CD8+ and CD4+ T cells were obtained by negative isolation. Random-hexamer reverse transcription was applied to roughly 0.5 to 1 ug RNA. Amplification of TCR beta CDR3 was carried out by immunoSEQ multiplex PCR, which covered 54 Vbeta and 13 Jbeta segments. One entry per CDR3 protein, called by TCRdb with MiXCR from the immunoSEQ multiplex PCR reads. Among 70,000 or so distinct CDR3 sequences listed, approximately 95% were seen once. The sequenced sample was CD8+ T cells from PBMCs. The clonotype comes from a human donor in good health.

CDR3 bases: TGCGCCAGCAGCTTTAGGGGGGGCCCTCTCAATGAGCAGTTCTTC. Translated: CASSFRGGPLNEQFF. The V gene is TRBV5-1, the J gene TRBJ2-1; tentatively, D is TRBD2 (7 bases). V was pared by 2 bases and J by 6 bases, with 15 bases between. Germline-derived CDR1 and CDR2 are SGHRS and YFSETQ. The CDR3 consists of 15 residues.